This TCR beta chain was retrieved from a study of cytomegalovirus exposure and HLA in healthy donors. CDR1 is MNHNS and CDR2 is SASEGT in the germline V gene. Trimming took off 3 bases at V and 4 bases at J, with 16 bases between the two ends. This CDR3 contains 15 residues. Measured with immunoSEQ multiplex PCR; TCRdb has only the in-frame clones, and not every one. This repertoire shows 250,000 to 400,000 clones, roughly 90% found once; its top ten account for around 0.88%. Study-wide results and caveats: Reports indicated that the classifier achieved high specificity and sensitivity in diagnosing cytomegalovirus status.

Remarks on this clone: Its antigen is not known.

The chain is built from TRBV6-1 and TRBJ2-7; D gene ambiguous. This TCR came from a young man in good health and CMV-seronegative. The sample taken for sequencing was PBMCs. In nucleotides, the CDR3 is TGTGCCAGCAGTGATAGACACGCCCTGTATTACGAGCAGTACTTC. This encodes CASSDRHALYYEQYF.